The 19 T cell receptor beta chains below come from one sample, sequenced in a study of blood T cells in healthy people across ages. With a J-beta primer mix and a sample-barcoded 5' primer, a second PCR ran about 7 to 12 cycles. TCRdb independently ran MiXCR on the 5' RACE reads; one entry per CDR3 protein. The repertoire holds 1.5 million or so distinct CDR3 sequences, with approximately 42% as singletons. Sequenced material: blood. The receptors come from a woman between 18 and 29 years old in good health.

V is TRBV10-2 and J is TRBJ2-1; TRBD1 matches at 10 bases. V lost 7 bases to trimming and J lost 6 bases; unmatched junction nucleotides: 6. CDR3 length: 14 residues. Germline V lookup: CDR1 WSHSY, CDR2 SAAADI. DNA of the CDR3: TGCGCCAGCACCGGGGACAGGGGCAGCAATGAGCAGTTCTTC. It is translated as CASTGDRGSNEQFF.

The genes are TRBV5-1 and TRBJ1-1; 8 bases line up with TRBD1. Germline V CDR1 and CDR2: SGHRS, YFSETQ. The V segment lost 2 bases and the J segment 1 base; nucleotides outside the gene matches: 7. The CDR3 has 16 amino acids. The CDR3 coding sequence is TGCGCCAGCAGCTTTGGATCCGGGACAGGGAACACTGAAGCTTTCTTT. It specifies CASSFGSGTGNTEAFF.

This rearrangement joins TRBV5-1 to TRBJ2-7; D is ambiguous. V lost 4 bases, J lost 7 bases, and 21 bases lay in between. The germline V gene has CDR1 SGHRS and CDR2 YFSETQ. The CDR3 has 15 amino acids. DNA for the CDR3: TGCGCCAGCAGCCGGTCTTGGCCGAAGGAAGAGGAGCAGTACTTC. Protein product: CASSRSWPKEEEQYF.

The J gene is TRBJ2-1, the V gene TRBV7-9; D may be TRBD1 (5 bases). This CDR3 region has 12 residues. Trimming stripped 11 bases from V and 10 bases from J, with 18 bases between. Germline loops: CDR1 SEHNR, CDR2 FQNEAQ (reference sequence). The CDR3 region is CAVEDRTYEQFF. The CDR3 bases are TGTGCCGTGGAAGACAGAACCTACGAGCAGTTCTTC.

With regard to this clonotype: At one end the junction does not follow the germline gene, possibly because of a read error. The gene calls are TRBV20-1 and TRBJ2-7; possible D gene TRBD1, 5 bases. Germline V lookup: CDR1 DFQATT, CDR2 SNEGSKA (reference sequence). The length of the CDR3 is 16 residues. The CDR3 is CSARDLRKGTGYEQYF. CDR3 DNA: TGTAGTGCTAGAGATTTACGAAAGGGAACAGGCTACGAGCAGTACTTC.

This clonotype was detected ten times or more. The chain has TRBV29-1 and TRBJ2-1, with 11 bases lining up with TRBD2. Germline V gives CDR1 SQVTM, CDR2 ANQGSEA. The junction had 6 bases not matched to a gene; V was cut back by 6 bases and J by 5 bases. CDR3 length equals 14 residues. The CDR3 DNA sequence: TGCAGCGTCACGACTAGCGGGATCAACAATGAGCAGTTCTTC. Translated, it gives CSVTTSGINNEQFF.

The V and J genes are TRBV27 and TRBJ1-2; D possibly corresponds to TRBD1 (5 bases). This CDR3 has 12 residues. Looked up from germline, CDR1 is MNHEY and CDR2 is SMNVEV (reference sequence). V was trimmed by 9 bases and J by 3 bases, leaving 11 bases between them. The CDR3 spells CASPRDYYGYTF. The CDR3 DNA follows: TGTGCCAGTCCCAGGGACTACTATGGCTACACCTTC.

For this clonotype: Possible read error: a much larger clone is one base away. The chain joins TRBV5-6 to TRBJ2-1; D unresolved. The CDR3 has 14 residues. Germline V lookup: CDR1 SGHDT, CDR2 YYEEEE. This CDR3 is CAGSRRKTENEQFF. The CDR3 DNA reads as TGTGCCGGCAGTAGGCGAAAGACTGAGAATGAGCAGTTCTTC.

This clonotype was seen a few times. The chain links TRBV7-9 to TRBJ2-7; D uncertain. The CDR3 has 13 amino acids. The germline V gene has CDR1 SEHNR and CDR2 FQNEAQ (reference sequence). The V and J ends lost 3 bases and 3 bases respectively, with 9 bases between them. The CDR3 sequence: CASSFADVYEQYF. The CDR3 nucleotides are TGTGCCAGCAGCTTTGCCGATGTCTACGAGCAGTACTTC.

In its sample, this clonotype was seen a few times. The gene calls are TRBV12-3 or TRBV12-4 and TRBJ2-4; D is uncertain. The J call may not be correct, given that the DNA end is closer to TRBJ2-7. The CDR3 consists of 9 residues. The CDR3: CASEVEQYF. CDR3 DNA sequence: TGTGCCAGCGAGGTCGAGCAGTACTTC.

The chain's CDR3 is CASSGEGGLNGNEQFF. DNA for the CDR3: TGTGCCAGCAGTGGAGAGGGGGGGCTAAACGGGAATGAGCAGTTCTTC. The chain employs TRBV7-7 and TRBJ2-1, with a tentative D call TRBD2 (7 bases). CDR3 size: 16 residues. CDR1 SSHAT and CDR2 FNYEAQ come from the germline V gene (reference sequence). V gave up 6 bases and J gave up 7 bases, with 22 bases separating them.

This chain links TRBV5-1 with TRBJ2-1, with D possibly being TRBD2 (5 bases). The ends were cut back, 5 bases at V and 9 bases at J, with 18 bases in the middle. Per the germline V gene, CDR1 is SGHRS and CDR2 is YFSETQ. This CDR3 has 14 amino acids. The CDR3 bases are TGCGCCAGCAGTAGGACCCACTTTGAGGGTGAGCAGTTCTTC. Translated, it gives CASSRTHFEGEQFF.

This sequence joins TRBV12-3 or TRBV12-4 and TRBJ2-2; D not certain. Trimming left V 7 bases short and J 6 bases short, with 15 bases between. This CDR3 comprises 14 residues. CDR3: CASITTIVPGELFF. As DNA, the CDR3 is TGTGCCAGCATTACGACGATAGTCCCCGGGGAGCTGTTTTTT.

J is TRBJ2-1 and V is TRBV5-1; no clear D gene. This CDR3 is built from 12 residues. Germline V CDR1 and CDR2: SGHRS, YFSETQ. V lost 1 base and J 9 bases, leaving 8 bases between the germline ends. The CDR3 DNA reads as TGCGCCAGCAGCTTGAGGTCCTTTGAGCAGTTCTTC. Amino acids: CASSLRSFEQFF. The full variable domain, completed using reference TRBV5-1 and TRBJ2-1, is KAGVTQTPRYLIKTRGQQVTLSCSPISGHRSVSWYQQTPGQGLQFLFEYFSETQRNKGNFPGRFSGRQFSNSRSEMNVSTLELGDSALYLCASSLRSFEQFFGPGTRLTVL.

The chain carries TRBV3-1 and TRBJ1-4; no firm D call. The V gene's germline CDR1 is LGHDT and CDR2 YNNKEL (reference sequence). Trimming left V 0 bases short and J 0 bases short, with 14 bases between. This CDR3 has 18 amino acids. This CDR3 is CASSQELSWAATNEKLFF. The CDR3 DNA reads as TGTGCCAGCAGCCAAGAATTGAGTTGGGCGGCAACTAATGAAAAACTGTTTTTT. The variable domain in full, with the rest retrieved from reference TRBV3-1 and TRBJ1-4, is DTAVSQTPKYLVTQMGNDKSIKCEQNLGHDTMYWYKQDSKKFLKIMFSYNNKELIINETVPNRFSPKSPDKAHLNLHINSLELGDSAVYFCASSQELSWAATNEKLFFGSGTQLSVL.

This clonotype appeared a few times. This sequence joins TRBV5-5 and TRBJ2-1; tentative D call: TRBD2 (5 bases). Germline V lookup: CDR1 SGHKS, CDR2 YYEKEE (reference sequence). CDR3 length equals 12 residues. V lost 0 bases, J lost 15 bases, and 13 bases lay in between. The CDR3 spells CASSLDGLKTFF. The CDR3 DNA is TGTGCCAGCAGCTTGGATGGACTGAAGACGTTCTTC.

This chain links TRBV11-2 with TRBJ2-5, with TRBD2 identical over 12 bases. J lost 2 bases, V lost 5 bases, and 9 bases had no gene match. Per the germline V gene, CDR1 is SGHAT and CDR2 is FQNNGV. The CDR3 has 17 amino acids. CDR3 protein: CASSPGTSGRTQETQYF. DNA for the CDR3: TGTGCCAGCAGCCCAGGGACTAGCGGGCGAACTCAAGAGACCCAGTACTTC.

This chain connects TRBV25-1 to TRBJ2-5; D may be TRBD1 or TRBD2 (6 bases each). Germline loops: CDR1 MGHDK, CDR2 SYGVNS. V lost 5 bases and J 11 bases, leaving 12 bases between the germline ends. The CDR3 spans 11 residues. The CDR3 DNA follows: TGTGCCAGCAGTTCGGGGGCTGAGCAGTACTTC. It specifies CASSSGAEQYF. Based on the CDR3 plus reference TRBV25-1 and TRBJ2-5, the full variable domain is EADIYQTPRYLVIGTGKKITLECSQTMGHDKMYWYQQDPGMELHLIHYSYGVNSTEKGDLSSESTVSRIRTEHFPLTLESARPSHTSQYLCASSSGAEQYFGPGTRLLVL.

This chain uses TRBV7-9 with TRBJ2-7; 9 positions match TRBD1. V was pared by 5 bases and J by 6 bases, with 11 bases of the junction left unmatched. This CDR3 region has 15 residues. From germline, CDR1 is SEHNR and CDR2 FQNEAQ (reference sequence). CDR3: CASSVRDREVVEQYF. In nucleotides, the CDR3 is TGTGCCAGCAGCGTCCGGGACAGGGAGGTAGTCGAGCAGTACTTC.